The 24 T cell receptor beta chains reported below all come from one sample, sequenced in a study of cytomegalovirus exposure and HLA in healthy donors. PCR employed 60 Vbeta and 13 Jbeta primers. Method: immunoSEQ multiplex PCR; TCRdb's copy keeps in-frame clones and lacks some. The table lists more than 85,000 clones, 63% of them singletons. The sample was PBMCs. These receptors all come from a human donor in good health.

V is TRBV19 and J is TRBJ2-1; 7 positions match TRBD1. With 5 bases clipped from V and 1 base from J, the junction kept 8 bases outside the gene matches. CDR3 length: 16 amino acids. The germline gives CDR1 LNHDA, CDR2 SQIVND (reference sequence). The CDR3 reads CASSGQVRDSYNEQFF. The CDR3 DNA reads TGTGCCAGTAGTGGACAGGTTCGGGATTCCTACAATGAGCAGTTCTTC.

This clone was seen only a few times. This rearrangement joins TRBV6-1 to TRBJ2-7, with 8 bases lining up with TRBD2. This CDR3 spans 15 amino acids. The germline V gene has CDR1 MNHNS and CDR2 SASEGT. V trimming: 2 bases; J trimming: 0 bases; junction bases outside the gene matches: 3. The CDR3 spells CASSERLAGSYEQYF. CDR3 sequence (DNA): TGTGCCAGCAGTGAACGTCTAGCGGGCTCCTACGAGCAGTACTTC.

The CDR3: CASSETGTGGNEQFF. The CDR3 nucleotides are TGTGCCAGCAGTGAAACGGGGACAGGGGGTAATGAGCAGTTCTTC. This chain links TRBV6-1 with TRBJ2-1; 11 bases fit TRBD1. Per germline, CDR1 MNHNS and CDR2 SASEGT. CDR3 size: 15 residues. The ends lost 2 bases at V and 7 bases at J; junction bases unmatched: 4.

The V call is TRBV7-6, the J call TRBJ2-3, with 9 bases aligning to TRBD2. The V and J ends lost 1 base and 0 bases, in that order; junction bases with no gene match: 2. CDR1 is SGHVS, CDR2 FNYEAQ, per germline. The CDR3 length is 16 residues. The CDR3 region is CASSLGLAASTDTQYF. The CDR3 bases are TGTGCCAGCAGCTTAGGACTAGCGGCTAGCACAGATACGCAGTATTTT.

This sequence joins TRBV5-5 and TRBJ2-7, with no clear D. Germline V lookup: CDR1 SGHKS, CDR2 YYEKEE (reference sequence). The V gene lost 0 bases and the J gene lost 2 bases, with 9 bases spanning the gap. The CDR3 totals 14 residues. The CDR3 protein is CASSLGPQTYEQYF. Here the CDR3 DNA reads TGTGCCAGCAGCTTGGGCCCACAGACCTACGAGCAGTACTTC.

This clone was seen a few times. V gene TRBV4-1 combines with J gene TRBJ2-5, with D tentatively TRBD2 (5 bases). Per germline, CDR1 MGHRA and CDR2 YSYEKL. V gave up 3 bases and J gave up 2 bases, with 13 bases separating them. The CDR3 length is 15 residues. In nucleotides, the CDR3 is TGCGCCAGCAGCCAGGGTCCAACTAGTCAAGAGACCCAGTACTTC. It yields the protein CASSQGPTSQETQYF.

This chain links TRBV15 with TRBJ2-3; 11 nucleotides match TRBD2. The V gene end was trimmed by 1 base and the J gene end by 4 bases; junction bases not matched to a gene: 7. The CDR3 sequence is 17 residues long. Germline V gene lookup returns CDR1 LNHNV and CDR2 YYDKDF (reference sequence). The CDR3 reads CATSRVRLAGSPDTQYF. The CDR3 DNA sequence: TGTGCCACCAGCAGAGTCCGACTAGCGGGATCACCAGATACGCAGTATTTT.

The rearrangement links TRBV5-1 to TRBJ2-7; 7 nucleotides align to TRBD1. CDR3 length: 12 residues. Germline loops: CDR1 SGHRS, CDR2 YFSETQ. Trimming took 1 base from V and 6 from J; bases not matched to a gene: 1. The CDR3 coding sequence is TGCGCCAGCAGCTTGACAGGGGTCGAGCAGTACTTC. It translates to CASSLTGVEQYF.

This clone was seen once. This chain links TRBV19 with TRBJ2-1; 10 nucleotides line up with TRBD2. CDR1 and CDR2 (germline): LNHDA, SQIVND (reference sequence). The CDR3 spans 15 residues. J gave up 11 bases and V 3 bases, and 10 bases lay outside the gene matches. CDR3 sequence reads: CASSILAGEAMKQFF. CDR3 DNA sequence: TGTGCCAGTAGTATCCTAGCGGGGGAGGCAATGAAGCAGTTCTTC. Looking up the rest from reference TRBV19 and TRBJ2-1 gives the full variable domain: DGGITQSPKYLFRKEGQNVTLSCEQNLNHDAMYWYRQDPGQGLRLIYYSQIVNDFQKGDIAEGYSVSREKKESFPLTVTSAQKNPTAFYLCASSILAGEAMKQFFGPGTRLTVL.

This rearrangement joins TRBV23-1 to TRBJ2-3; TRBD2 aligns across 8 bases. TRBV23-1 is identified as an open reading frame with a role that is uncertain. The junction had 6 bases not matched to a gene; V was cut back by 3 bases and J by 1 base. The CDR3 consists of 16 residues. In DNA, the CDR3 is TGCGCCAGCAGTCAGCCGTGGCGGGAGGGCACAGATACGCAGTATTTT. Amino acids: CASSQPWREGTDTQYF.

The CDR3 sequence: CASTGGHSGASSEQFF. CDR3 coding DNA: TGTGCCAGCACCGGGGGGCACAGCGGGGCAAGCAGTGAGCAGTTCTTC. The chain uses TRBV7-8 and TRBJ2-1, with D possibly matching TRBD2 (7 bases). The V and J ends lost 7 bases and 9 bases respectively, with 25 bases between them. From germline, CDR1 is SGHVS and CDR2 FQNEAQ. The length of the CDR3 is 16 residues.

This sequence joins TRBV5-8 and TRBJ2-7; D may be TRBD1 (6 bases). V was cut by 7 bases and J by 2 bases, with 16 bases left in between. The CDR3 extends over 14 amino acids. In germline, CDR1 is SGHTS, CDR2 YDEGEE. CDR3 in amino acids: CASQPGVGAYEQYF. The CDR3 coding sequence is TGTGCCAGCCAGCCAGGGGTCGGCGCCTACGAGCAGTACTTC.

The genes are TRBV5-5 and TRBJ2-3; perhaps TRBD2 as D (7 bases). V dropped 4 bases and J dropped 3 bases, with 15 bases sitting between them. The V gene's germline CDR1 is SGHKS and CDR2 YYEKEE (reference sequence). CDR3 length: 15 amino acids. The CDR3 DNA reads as TGTGCCAGCAGCCCGGGGGGCAGGCGTACAGATACGCAGTATTTT. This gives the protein CASSPGGRRTDTQYF.

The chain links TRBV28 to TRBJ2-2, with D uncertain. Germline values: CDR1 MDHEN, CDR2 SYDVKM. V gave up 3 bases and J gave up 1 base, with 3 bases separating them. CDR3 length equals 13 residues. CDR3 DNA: TGTGCCAGCAGTTTCGTGAACACCGGGGAGCTGTTTTTT. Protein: CASSFVNTGELFF.

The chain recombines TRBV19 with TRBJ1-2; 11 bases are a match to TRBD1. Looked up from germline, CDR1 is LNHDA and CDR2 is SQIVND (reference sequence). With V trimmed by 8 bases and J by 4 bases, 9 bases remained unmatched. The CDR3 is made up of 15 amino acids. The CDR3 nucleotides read TGTGCCAGTTCCCCTCGGGACAGGGGGTTCTATGGCTACACCTTC. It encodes CASSPRDRGFYGYTF.

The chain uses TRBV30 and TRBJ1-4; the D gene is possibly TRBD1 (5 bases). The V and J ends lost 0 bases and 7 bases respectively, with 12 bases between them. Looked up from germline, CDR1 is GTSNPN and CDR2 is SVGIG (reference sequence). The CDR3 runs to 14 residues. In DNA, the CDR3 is TGTGCCTGGAGTGTCCCAGGTAGGGGTGAAAAACTGTTTTTT. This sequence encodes CAWSVPGRGEKLFF.

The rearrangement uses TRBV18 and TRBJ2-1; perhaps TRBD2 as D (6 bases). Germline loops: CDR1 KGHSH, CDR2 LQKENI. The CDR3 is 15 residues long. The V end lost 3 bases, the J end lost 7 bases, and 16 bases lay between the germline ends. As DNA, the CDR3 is TGTGCCAGCTCACCCGCCGGGGGTAGTAGGAATGAGCAGTTCTTC. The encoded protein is CASSPAGGSRNEQFF.

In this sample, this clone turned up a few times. For the CDR3, the DNA is TGTGCCAGTAGTCCGGGACAGAATGGGAACACTGAAGCTTTCTTT. This codes for CASSPGQNGNTEAFF. The chain uses TRBV19 and TRBJ1-1, with 7 nucleotides matching TRBD1. This CDR3 is 15 amino acids long. V was pared by 5 bases and J by 1 base, with 7 bases of the junction left unmatched. CDR1 and CDR2 (germline): LNHDA, SQIVND (reference sequence).

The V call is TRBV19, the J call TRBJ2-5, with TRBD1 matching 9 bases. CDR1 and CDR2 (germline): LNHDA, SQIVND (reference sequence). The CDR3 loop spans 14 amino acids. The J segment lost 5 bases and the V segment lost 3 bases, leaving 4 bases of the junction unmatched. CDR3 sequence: CASSMTGGLETQYF. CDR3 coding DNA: TGTGCCAGTAGTATGACAGGGGGATTGGAGACCCAGTACTTC. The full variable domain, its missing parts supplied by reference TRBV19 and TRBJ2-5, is DGGITQSPKYLFRKEGQNVTLSCEQNLNHDAMYWYRQDPGQGLRLIYYSQIVNDFQKGDIAEGYSVSREKKESFPLTVTSAQKNPTAFYLCASSMTGGLETQYFGPGTRLLVL.

The CDR3 coding sequence is TGTGCCAGCAGTGAAGTGCCGGGGAGCACAGATACGCAGTATTTT. Translating gives CASSEVPGSTDTQYF. The rearrangement links TRBV6-4 to TRBJ2-3, with D perhaps matching TRBD2 (5 bases). Germline V gene data show CDR1 as MRHNA and CDR2 as SNTAGT. CDR3 length: 15 amino acids. Between the trimmed V and J ends, which lost 3 bases and 0 bases, there was a span of 10 bases.

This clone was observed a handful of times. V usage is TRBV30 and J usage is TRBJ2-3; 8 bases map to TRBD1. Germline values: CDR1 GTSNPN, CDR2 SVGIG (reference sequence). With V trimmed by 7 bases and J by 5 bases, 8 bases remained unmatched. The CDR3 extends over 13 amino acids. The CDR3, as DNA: TGTGCCTTACAGGGGGGACGGGGAGATACGCAGTATTTT. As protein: CALQGGRGDTQYF.

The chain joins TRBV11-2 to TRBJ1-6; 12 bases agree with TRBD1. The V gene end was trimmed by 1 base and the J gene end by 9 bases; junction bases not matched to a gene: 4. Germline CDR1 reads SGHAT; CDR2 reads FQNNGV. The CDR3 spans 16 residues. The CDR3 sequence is CASSLVGTGGRSPLHF. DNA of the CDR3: TGTGCCAGCAGCTTAGTTGGGACAGGGGGCCGTTCACCCCTCCACTTT.

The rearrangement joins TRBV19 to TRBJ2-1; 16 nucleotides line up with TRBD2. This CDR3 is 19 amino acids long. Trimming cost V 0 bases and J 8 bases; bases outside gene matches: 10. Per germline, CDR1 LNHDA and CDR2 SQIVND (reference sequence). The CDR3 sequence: CASSIESPGLAGGPHEQFF. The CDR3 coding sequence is TGTGCCAGTAGTATAGAGTCCCCGGGACTAGCGGGAGGGCCGCATGAGCAGTTCTTC.

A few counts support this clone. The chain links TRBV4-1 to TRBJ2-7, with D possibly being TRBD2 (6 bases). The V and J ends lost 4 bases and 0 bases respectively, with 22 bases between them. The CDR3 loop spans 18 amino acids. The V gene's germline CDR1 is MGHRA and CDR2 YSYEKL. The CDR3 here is CASSPYGGSALISYEQYF. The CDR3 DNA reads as TGCGCCAGCAGCCCCTATGGGGGGAGTGCCCTCATCTCCTACGAGCAGTACTTC.